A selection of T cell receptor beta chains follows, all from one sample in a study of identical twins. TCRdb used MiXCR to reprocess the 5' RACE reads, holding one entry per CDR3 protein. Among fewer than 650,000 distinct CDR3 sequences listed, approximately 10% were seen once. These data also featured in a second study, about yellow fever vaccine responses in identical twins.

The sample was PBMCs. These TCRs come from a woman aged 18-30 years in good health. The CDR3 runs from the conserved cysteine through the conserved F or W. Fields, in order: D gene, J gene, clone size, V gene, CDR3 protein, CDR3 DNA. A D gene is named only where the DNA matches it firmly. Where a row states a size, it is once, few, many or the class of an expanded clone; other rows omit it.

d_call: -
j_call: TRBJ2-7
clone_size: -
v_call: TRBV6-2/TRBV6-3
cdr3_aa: CASSPLGLFLYEQYF
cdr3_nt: TGTGCCAGCAGTCCCTTGGGACTTTTCCTCTACGAGCAGTACTTC

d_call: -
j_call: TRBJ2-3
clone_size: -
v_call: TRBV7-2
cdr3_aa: CASSFYGNSGTDTQYF
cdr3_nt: TGTGCCAGCAGCTTTTACGGAAACTCGGGCACAGATACGCAGTATTTT

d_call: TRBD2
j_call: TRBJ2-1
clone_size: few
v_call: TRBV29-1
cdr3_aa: CSVEDGSGRMGSEQFF
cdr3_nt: TGCAGCGTTGAAGATGGGAGCGGGAGAATGGGGAGTGAGCAGTTCTTC

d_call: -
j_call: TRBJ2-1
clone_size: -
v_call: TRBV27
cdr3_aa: CASSLPDKGLKYNEQFF
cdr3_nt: TGTGCCAGCAGTTTACCGGATAAGGGACTTAAGTACAATGAGCAGTTCTTC

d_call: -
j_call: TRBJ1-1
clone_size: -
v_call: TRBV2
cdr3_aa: CASLGRFAEAFF
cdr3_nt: TGTGCCAGCTTGGGACGTTTTGCTGAAGCTTTCTTT

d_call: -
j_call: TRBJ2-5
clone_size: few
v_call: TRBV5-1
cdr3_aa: CASSPRTYEETQYF
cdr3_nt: TGCGCCAGCAGCCCCCGGACATACGAAGAGACCCAGTACTTC

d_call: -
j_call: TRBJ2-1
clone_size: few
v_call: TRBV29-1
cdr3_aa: CSVETYTPNEQFF
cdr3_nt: TGCAGCGTTGAAACGTACACACCGAATGAGCAGTTCTTC

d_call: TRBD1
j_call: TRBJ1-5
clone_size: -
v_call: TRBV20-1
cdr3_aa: CRARGVQGHQPQHF
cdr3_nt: TGCAGGGCTAGAGGTGTACAGGGGCATCAGCCCCAGCATTTT

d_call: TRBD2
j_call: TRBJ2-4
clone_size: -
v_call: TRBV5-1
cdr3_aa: CASSFGSGGNIQYF
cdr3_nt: TGCGCCAGCAGCTTCGGTAGCGGGGGAAACATTCAGTACTTC

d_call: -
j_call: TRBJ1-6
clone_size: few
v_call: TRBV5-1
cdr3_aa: CASSAGSTGDSPLHF
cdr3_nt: TGCGCCAGCAGCGCAGGGTCCACCGGGGATTCACCCCTCCACTTT

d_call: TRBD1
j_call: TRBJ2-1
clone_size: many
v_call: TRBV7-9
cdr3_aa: CASSLGQISYNEQFF
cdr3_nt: TGTGCCAGCAGCCTGGGACAGATCTCCTACAATGAGCAGTTCTTC

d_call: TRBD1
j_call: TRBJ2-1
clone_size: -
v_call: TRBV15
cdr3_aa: CAITRDRVFNEQFF
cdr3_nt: TGTGCGATAACTCGGGACAGGGTTTTCAATGAGCAGTTCTTC

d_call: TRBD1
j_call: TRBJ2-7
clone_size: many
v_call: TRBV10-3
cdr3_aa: CAISRTGERKTYEQYF
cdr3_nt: TGTGCCATCAGTCGGACAGGGGAGAGGAAGACCTACGAGCAGTACTTC

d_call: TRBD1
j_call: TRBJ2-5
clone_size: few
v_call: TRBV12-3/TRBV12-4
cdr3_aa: CASSETGQGRETQYF
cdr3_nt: TGTGCCAGCAGTGAGACGGGACAGGGGAGAGAGACCCAGTACTTC

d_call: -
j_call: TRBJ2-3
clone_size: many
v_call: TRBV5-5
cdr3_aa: CASRRSTDTQYF
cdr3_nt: TGTGCCAGCAGAAGGAGCACAGATACGCAGTATTTT

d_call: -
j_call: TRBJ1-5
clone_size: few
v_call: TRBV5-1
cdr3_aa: CASSLDGASNQPQHF
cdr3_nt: TGCGCCAGCAGCTTAGACGGGGCGAGCAATCAGCCCCAGCATTTT